One sample yielded the 8 T cell receptor beta chains listed below, sequenced in a study of cytomegalovirus exposure and HLA in healthy donors. The PCR employed 60 Vbeta primers together with 13 Jbeta primers. TCRdb keeps only in-frame clones here, not all; method: immunoSEQ multiplex PCR. The table includes hundreds of thousands of clones, 70% to 90% detected once. Sequencing used PBMCs. These receptors all stem from a man in his thirties or forties in good health and CMV-seronegative.

This clone was detected a few times. One junction end does not reproduce the germline sequence, and a read error may be involved. This chain links TRBV29-1 with TRBJ1-1, with D perhaps TRBD1 (6 bases). The CDR3 totals 11 residues. Germline CDR1 and CDR2: SQVTM and ANQGSEA. DNA for the CDR3: TGCAGCGTTGGAATGCAGGGGTCGGGGCCCTTT. It is translated as CSVGMQGSGPF.

The chain employs TRBV6-1 and TRBJ2-7; TRBD1 might be the D (6 bases). Between the trimmed V and J ends, which lost 2 bases and 4 bases, there was a span of 12 bases. CDR1 is MNHNS, CDR2 SASEGT, per germline. The CDR3 contains 14 residues. The CDR3 here is CASSELNGQYEQYF. In nucleotides, the CDR3 is TGTGCCAGCAGTGAACTTAATGGACAGTACGAGCAGTACTTC.

The V gene is TRBV5-5, the J gene TRBJ1-2; 10 nucleotides align to TRBD1. V dropped 8 bases and J dropped 3; count of bases not matched to a gene: 10. Germline CDR1 and CDR2: SGHKS and YYEKEE (reference sequence). This CDR3 is 15 amino acids long. CDR3 DNA sequence: TGTGCCAGTACCCGCCGGGACAGGGGAGACTATGGCTACACCTTC. It encodes CASTRRDRGDYGYTF.

This clone was detected only a few times. V is TRBV6-6 and J is TRBJ2-1; 8 bases map to TRBD2. The CDR3 sequence is 12 residues long. Germline-derived CDR1 and CDR2 are MNHNY and SVGAGI (reference sequence). The V gene end was trimmed by 6 bases and the J gene end by 5 bases; junction bases not matched to a gene: 0. As DNA, the CDR3 is TGTGCCAGCAGGCGGGGGGACAATGAGCAGTTCTTC. Its translation: CASRRGDNEQFF.

The V gene is TRBV9, the J gene TRBJ1-5; D not certain. This CDR3 contains 15 residues. The germline V and J ends were trimmed by 3 bases and 6 bases, with 16 bases remaining between them. Germline V gives CDR1 SGDLS, CDR2 YYNGEE. CDR3 amino acids: CASSAIGGLGQPQHF. CDR3 in DNA: TGTGCCAGCAGCGCAATAGGAGGGCTTGGTCAGCCCCAGCATTTT.

Only a few counts were recorded for this clone. This chain connects TRBV28 to TRBJ1-1; perhaps TRBD1 as D (5 bases). The CDR3 has 13 amino acids. Germline V lookup: CDR1 MDHEN, CDR2 SYDVKM. With 5 bases removed from V and 1 base from J, the gap between germline ends came to 8 bases. CDR3 in DNA: TGTGCCAGCAGTCCGACAGCGAACACTGAAGCTTTCTTT. Encoded protein: CASSPTANTEAFF.

This chain links TRBV7-6 with TRBJ2-1; a weak D match, TRBD1 (6 bases). CDR3 length: 15 amino acids. The V end was cut by 4 bases, the J end by 2 bases, with 12 bases between. CDR1 SGHVS and CDR2 FNYEAQ come from the germline V gene. The CDR3 loop reads CASSSPGHTYNEQFF. CDR3 nucleotide sequence: TGTGCCAGCAGCTCTCCGGGACATACCTACAATGAGCAGTTCTTC.

This chain's CDR3 is CASSPLLKSGNTIYF. CDR3 bases: TGCGCCAGCAGCCCCCTACTTAAATCTGGAAACACCATATATTTT. The gene calls are TRBV4-1 and TRBJ1-3; D uncertain. V was clipped by 4 bases and J by 1 base, with 11 bases between them. Germline V gives CDR1 MGHRA, CDR2 YSYEKL. This CDR3 has 15 residues.